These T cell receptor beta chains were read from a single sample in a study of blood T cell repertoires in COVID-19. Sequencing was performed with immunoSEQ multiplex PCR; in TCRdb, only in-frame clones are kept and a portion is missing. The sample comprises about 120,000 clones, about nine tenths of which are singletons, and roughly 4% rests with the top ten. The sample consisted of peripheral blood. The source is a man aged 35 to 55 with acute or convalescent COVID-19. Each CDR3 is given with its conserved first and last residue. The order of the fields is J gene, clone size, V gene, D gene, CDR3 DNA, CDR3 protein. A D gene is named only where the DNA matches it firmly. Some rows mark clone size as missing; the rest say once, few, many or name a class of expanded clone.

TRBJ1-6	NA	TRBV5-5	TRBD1	TGTGCCAGCAGCCTGACAGGGACACTAGGGACCCTCCACTTT	CASSLTGTLGTLHF
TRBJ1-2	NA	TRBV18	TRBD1	TGTGCCAGCTCACCTACCTTGACAGGGAACTATGGCTACACCTTC	CASSPTLTGNYGYTF
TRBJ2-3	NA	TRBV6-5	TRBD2	TGTGCCAGCAGTTGCAACGGGAGGGAAATAGATACGCAGTATTTT	CASSCNGREIDTQYF
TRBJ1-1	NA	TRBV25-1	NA	TGTGCCAGCAGTGCGGGGTACACTGAAGCTTTCTTT	CASSAGYTEAFF
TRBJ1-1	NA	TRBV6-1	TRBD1	TGTGCCAGCAGTCACAGGGACAGGGTGCGAGCTTTCTTT	CASSHRDRVRAFF
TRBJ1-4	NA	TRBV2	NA	TGTGCCAGCACTAGGCGGGAGTCTAATGAAAAACTGTTTTTT	CASTRRESNEKLFF
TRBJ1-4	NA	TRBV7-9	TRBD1	TGTGCCAGCAGCTTAAATCACAGGGGGAATGAAAAACTGTTTTTT	CASSLNHRGNEKLFF
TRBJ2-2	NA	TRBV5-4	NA	TGTGCCAGCACCCCATCGGCGGCCGGGGAGCTGTTTTTT	CASTPSAAGELFF
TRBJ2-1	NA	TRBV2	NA	TGTGCCAGCAATCGGGACATCCCCTTCGCCAATGAGCAGTTCTTC	CASNRDIPFANEQFF
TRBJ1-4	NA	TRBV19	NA	TGTGCCAGTAGTATAGGAGGGAGCACAAATGAAAAACTGTTTTTT	CASSIGGSTNEKLFF
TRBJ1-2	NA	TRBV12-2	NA	TGTGCAAGTCGCTTTGCGGGATTGAACTATGGCTACACCTTC	CASRFAGLNYGYTF
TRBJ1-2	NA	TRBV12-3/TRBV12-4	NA	TGTGCCAGCAGTTTTAGGGCAGGGGAGGGACACACCTTC	CASSFRAGEGHTF
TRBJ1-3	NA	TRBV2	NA	TGTGCCAGCAGTGATAATGCAGCGTGGGGAAACACCATATATTTT	CASSDNAAWGNTIYF
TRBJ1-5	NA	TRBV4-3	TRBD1	TGCGCCAGCAGCCCGGACAGGGACGGTCAGCCCCAGCATTTT	CASSPDRDGQPQHF
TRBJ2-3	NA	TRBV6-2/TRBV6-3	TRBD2	TGTGCCAGCAGTGCCCGGGGGGGCGGGTTAGATACGCAGTATTTT	CASSARGGGLDTQYF
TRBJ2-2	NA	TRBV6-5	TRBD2	TGTGCCGTAAAGGGCCCTGGCGGGGGGGACGGGGAGCTGTTTTTT	CAVKGPGGGDGELFF
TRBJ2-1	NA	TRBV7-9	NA	TGTGCCAGCAGTCCTCGTAGGGGAATCTCCTACAATGAGCAGTTCTTC	CASSPRRGISYNEQFF
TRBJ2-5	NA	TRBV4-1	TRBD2	TGCGCCAGCAGTCGGGCGGGAGGAGGAGTGGAGACCCAGTACTTC	CASSRAGGGVETQYF
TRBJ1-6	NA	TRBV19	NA	TGTGCCAGTAGCACCCCCGTCGGGACTTTCCATTCACCCCTCCACTTT	CASSTPVGTFHSPLHF
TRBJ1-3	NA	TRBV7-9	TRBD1	TGTGCCAGCAGCTCGTGGCAGGGGGCTTTAGGAAACACCATATATTTT	CASSSWQGALGNTIYF
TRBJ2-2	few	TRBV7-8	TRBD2	TGTGCCAGCAGCTTACGGGAGGGGTCGAACACCGGGGAGCTGTTTTTT	CASSLREGSNTGELFF
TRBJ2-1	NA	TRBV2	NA	TGTGCCAGCAGTGATTTTCGGAGTAACAATGAGCAGTTCTTC	CASSDFRSNNEQFF
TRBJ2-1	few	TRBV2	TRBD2	TGTGCCAGCAGTGTACGACCGGGGGGAAATGAGCAGTTCTTC	CASSVRPGGNEQFF
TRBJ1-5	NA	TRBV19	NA	TGTGCCAGTACCGAAGGCGGGGGGCTTCAGCCCCAGCATTTT	CASTEGGGLQPQHF
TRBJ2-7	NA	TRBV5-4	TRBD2	TGTGCCAGCAGCTCTAGCGGGCTCTACGAGCAGTACTTC	CASSSSGLYEQYF
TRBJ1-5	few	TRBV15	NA	TGTGCCACCAGCAGAGTGGGCAGTAGCAATCAGCCCCAGCATTTT	CATSRVGSSNQPQHF
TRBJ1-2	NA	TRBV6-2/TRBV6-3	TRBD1	TGTGCCAGCAGTTCCGGGACAGGGCCTGGCTACACCTTC	CASSSGTGPGYTF
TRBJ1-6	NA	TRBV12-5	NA	TGTGCTAGTGCCCTCGCCTCCCGGAATTCACCCCTCCACTTT	CASALASRNSPLHF
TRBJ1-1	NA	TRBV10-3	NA	TGTGCCATCAGCCCAGGGAACGGGGGTGAAGCTTTCTTT	CAISPGNGGEAFF
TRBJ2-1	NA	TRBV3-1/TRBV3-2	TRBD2	TGTGCCAGCAGCCGACTAGCGGGAGATAAGTTCTTC	CASSRLAGDKFF
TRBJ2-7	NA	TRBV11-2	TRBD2	TGTGCCAGCAGCCCCGGACTAGCTTACGAGCAGTACTTC	CASSPGLAYEQYF
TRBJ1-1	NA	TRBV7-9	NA	TGTGCCAGCAGCTTAGAAATCCCTCTCAGGGGCACTGAAGCTTTCTTT	CASSLEIPLRGTEAFF
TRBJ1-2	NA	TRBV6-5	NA	TGTGCCAGCAGCCGGACAGTTTTTGATGGCTACACCTTC	CASSRTVFDGYTF
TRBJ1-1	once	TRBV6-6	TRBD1	TGTGCCAGCAGCGCCGGGACAGGGCTTTCTGAAGCTTTCTTT	CASSAGTGLSEAFF
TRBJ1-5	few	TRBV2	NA	TGTGCCAGCAACAGGGAAAGGTTTCAGCCCCAGCATTTT	CASNRERFQPQHF
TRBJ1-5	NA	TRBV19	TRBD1	TGTGCCACCTCCACGGCTGGACAGGGCTCGAGTGCAAATCAGCCCCAGCATTTT	CATSTAGQGSSANQPQHF
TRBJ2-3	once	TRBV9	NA	TGTGCCAGCAGCGCAGGCCGAGGACAGTTCTACACAGATACGCAGTATTTT	CASSAGRGQFYTDTQYF
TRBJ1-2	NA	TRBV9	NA	TGTGCCAGCAGCGCCTTCTGGGAGAATACTAACTATGGCTACACCTTC	CASSAFWENTNYGYTF
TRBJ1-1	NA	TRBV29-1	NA	TGCAGCGTTGACTCCAAGGAGAGAGCTTTCTTT	CSVDSKERAFF
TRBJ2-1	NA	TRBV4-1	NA	TGCGCCAGCAGCCAAGATGGAGGAGGGGGGGGAGTCAATGAGCAGTTCTTC	CASSQDGGGGGVNEQFF
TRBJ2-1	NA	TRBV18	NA	TGTGCCAGCTCACCACTGCCCGGCGGTAGCTCCTACAATGAGCAGTTCTTC	CASSPLPGGSSYNEQFF
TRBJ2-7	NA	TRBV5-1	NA	TGCGCCAGCAGCCAAGCAGGTCGTGGGTACGAGCAGTACTTC	CASSQAGRGYEQYF
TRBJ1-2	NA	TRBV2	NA	TGTGCCAGCAATCGAGACAGATCGAGTGGCTACACCTTC	CASNRDRSSGYTF
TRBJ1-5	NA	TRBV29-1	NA	TGCAGCGTTGACAGGGGAAATCAGCCCCAGCATTTT	CSVDRGNQPQHF
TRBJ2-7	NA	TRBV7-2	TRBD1	TGTGCCACCGCACGGGGACAGGGACCCTACGAGCAGTACTTC	CATARGQGPYEQYF
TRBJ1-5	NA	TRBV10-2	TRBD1	TGCGCCAGCAGTGAGTCGGGACAGTTTACCTATAGCAATCAGCCCCAGCATTTT	CASSESGQFTYSNQPQHF
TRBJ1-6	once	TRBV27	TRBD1	TGTGCCAGCAGTGACGGACAGGGGGACTATAATTCACCCCTCCACTTT	CASSDGQGDYNSPLHF
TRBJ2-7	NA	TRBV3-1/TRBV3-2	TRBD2	TGTGCCAGCAGCCTAGCAGCGGGGAGCAACGAGCAGTACTTC	CASSLAAGSNEQYF
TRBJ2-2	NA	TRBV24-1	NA	TGTGCCACCAGTGACCCGGGAGCAGGGGGGACCGGGGAGCTGTTTTTT	CATSDPGAGGTGELFF
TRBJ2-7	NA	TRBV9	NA	TGTGCCAGCAGCGTAGGGGTAGGGGGTTACGAGCAGTACTTC	CASSVGVGGYEQYF
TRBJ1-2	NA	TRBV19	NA	TGTGCCAGTAGTATAAGGGGTCCGGTTCACTATGGCTACACCTTC	CASSIRGPVHYGYTF
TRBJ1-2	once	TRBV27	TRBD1	TGTGCCAGCAGTTCAAGGGGGGACAGGGGGCTAGGCTATGGCTACACCTTC	CASSSRGDRGLGYGYTF
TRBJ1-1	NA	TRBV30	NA	TGTGCCTGGAGGGGCAACACTGAAGCTTTCTTT	CAWRGNTEAFF
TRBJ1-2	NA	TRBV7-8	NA	TGTGCCAGCAGCCCGCCGCAAAGGCAGACTAATGGCTACACCTTC	CASSPPQRQTNGYTF
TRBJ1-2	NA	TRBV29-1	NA	TGCAGCGTTGATGAGGAGGAGGGCCCCCCTTCCTATGGCTACACCTTC	CSVDEEEGPPSYGYTF